One sample yielded the 30 T cell receptor beta chains listed below, sequenced in a study of blood T cell repertoires in COVID-19. Using immunoSEQ multiplex PCR, the repertoire was profiled, and TCRdb retains in-frame clones only, with some absent. The data contain 150,000 to 180,000 clones, over 65% of them singletons. Material for sequencing was peripheral blood. These receptors all stem from a man at least 80 years old with acute or convalescent COVID-19.

This clone was observed a few times. J is TRBJ1-6 and V is TRBV4-3, with D possibly being TRBD1 (5 bases). V was clipped by 0 bases and J by 5 bases, with 8 bases between them. This CDR3 comprises 15 residues. CDR1 is LGHNA, CDR2 YSLEER, per germline. CDR3 bases: TGCGCCAGCAGCCAAGATCAGGGTGATAATTCACCCCTCCACTTT. Amino acids: CASSQDQGDNSPLHF.

This clone occurred a few times. J is TRBJ2-3 and V is TRBV19, with a weak D call TRBD2 (6 bases). The germline gives CDR1 LNHDA, CDR2 SQIVND (reference sequence). The V and J ends lost 3 bases and 3 bases respectively, with 13 bases between them. This CDR3 contains 15 residues. This CDR3 reads CASSMGASATDTQYF. CDR3 DNA sequence: TGTGCCAGTAGTATGGGCGCTAGCGCTACAGATACGCAGTATTTT.

The chain is built from TRBV2 and TRBJ1-4; D uncertain. Deletions cut 2 bases from V and 8 bases from J, with 15 bases between. Per germline, CDR1 SNHLY and CDR2 FYNNEI. This CDR3 is built from 15 residues. CDR3 sequence: CASSERPRTSEKLFF. The CDR3 DNA is TGTGCCAGCAGTGAAAGGCCCAGAACTAGCGAAAAACTGTTTTTT.

This clone occurred a few times. The chain is built from TRBV6-2 or TRBV6-3 and TRBJ2-7, with 8 bases lining up with TRBD2. J was trimmed by 0 bases and V by 2 bases; bases with no gene match: 9. Germline V gene sequence: CDR1 MNHEY, CDR2 SVGEGT. The CDR3 has 17 residues. DNA of the CDR3: TGTGCCAGCAGTTACCCCTCTCGCGGGGGGCCCTCCTACGAGCAGTACTTC. As protein: CASSYPSRGGPSYEQYF.

In DNA, the CDR3 is TGTGCCAGCAGTCGACAGGGGTCCGACGAGCAGTACGTC. It yields the protein CASSRQGSDEQYV. The J gene is TRBJ2-7, the V gene TRBV6-5; 8 bases match TRBD1. This CDR3 has 13 residues. Germline CDR1 MNHEY, CDR2 SVGAGI. V shed 5 bases, J shed 5 bases, and the junction held 5 bases outside the gene matches.

This chain uses TRBV4-3 with TRBJ2-3; 14 nucleotides align to TRBD2. Germline V lookup: CDR1 LGHNA, CDR2 YSLEER. There are 17 residues in the CDR3. The ends lost 3 bases at V and 4 bases at J; junction bases unmatched: 6. The chain's CDR3 is CASSHLTSGGAADTQYF. For the CDR3, the DNA is TGCGCCAGCAGCCATTTGACTAGCGGGGGGGCCGCAGATACGCAGTATTTT.

The rearrangement joins TRBV7-9 to TRBJ1-5; TRBD1 agrees at 9 bases. The CDR3 has 16 residues. The trim removed 0 bases at V and 5 bases at J, leaving 5 bases unmatched. From germline, CDR1 is SEHNR and CDR2 FQNEAQ (reference sequence). The CDR3 DNA reads as TGTGCCAGCAGCTTAGCACTGGGGACAGGGTATCAGCCCCAGCATTTT. This gives the protein CASSLALGTGYQPQHF. The full variable domain, in which reference TRBV7-9 and TRBJ1-5 provide the parts outside the CDR3, is DTGVSQNPRHKITKRGQNVTFRCDPISEHNRLYWYRQTLGQGPEFLTYFQNEAQLEKSRLLSDRFSAERPKGSFSTLEIQRTEQGDSAMYLCASSLALGTGYQPQHFGDGTRLSIL.

This clone was seen repeatedly, ten times or more. The chain uses TRBV5-8 and TRBJ2-1; 16 nucleotides match TRBD2. The CDR3 totals 15 residues. CDR1 is SGHTS, CDR2 YDEGEE, per germline. V was pared by 2 bases and J by 8 bases, with 1 base of the junction left unmatched. In DNA form, the CDR3 reads TGTGCCAGCAGCTTCGGGACTAGCGGGAGGGATGAGCAGTTCTTC. Translation: CASSFGTSGRDEQFF.

This clone was detected a few times. The chain couples TRBV5-1 to TRBJ1-4; unclear D gene. The CDR3 consists of 15 residues. Trimming cost V 7 bases and J 0 bases, with 13 bases left between them. Germline V gives CDR1 SGHRS, CDR2 YFSETQ. The CDR3 sequence: CASSLRGTTNEKLFF. The CDR3 nucleotides read TGCGCCAGCTCGCTCCGAGGCACAACTAATGAAAAACTGTTTTTT. Drawing the rest from reference TRBV5-1 and TRBJ1-4, the complete variable domain is KAGVTQTPRYLIKTRGQQVTLSCSPISGHRSVSWYQQTPGQGLQFLFEYFSETQRNKGNFPGRFSGRQFSNSRSEMNVSTLELGDSALYLCASSLRGTTNEKLFFGSGTQLSVL.

In regard to this clone: Additional DNA sequences in this sample encode the identical CDR3. The chain recombines TRBV12-5 with TRBJ1-2; tentatively, D is TRBD1 (6 bases). The ends were cut back, 4 bases at V and 5 bases at J, with 20 bases in the middle. This CDR3 has 16 residues. Germline-derived CDR1 and CDR2 are LGHNT and FRNRAP. DNA of the CDR3: TGTGCTAGTGGTTCGGAGGTGCGAGACAGGCCTTATGGCTACACCTTC. It codes for CASGSEVRDRPYGYTF.

V usage is TRBV3-1 (or the pseudogene TRBV3-2) and J usage is TRBJ1-3; D not resolved. CDR1 is LGHDT and CDR2 is YNNKEL in the germline V gene (reference sequence). The CDR3 is made up of 15 amino acids. The V end lost 10 bases, the J end lost 4 bases, and 20 bases lay between the germline ends. The CDR3 protein is CANSYGPREGNTIYF. DNA for the CDR3: TGTGCCAATTCCTACGGACCCCGGGAAGGAAACACCATATATTTT.

V and J are TRBV5-6 and TRBJ2-3; a possible D gene is TRBD2 (5 bases). The CDR3 runs to 16 residues. Germline CDR1 and CDR2: SGHDT and YYEEEE. Trimming stripped 1 base from V and 0 bases from J, with 12 bases between. The CDR3 DNA reads as TGTGCCAGCAGCTTGTATGCGGGTTTTAGCACAGATACGCAGTATTTT. Translation: CASSLYAGFSTDTQYF.

V usage is TRBV6-6 and J usage is TRBJ1-2; no firm D call. With 5 bases removed from V and 5 bases from J, the gap between germline ends came to 12 bases. This CDR3 is 13 amino acids long. CDR1 MNHNY and CDR2 SVGAGI come from the germline V gene (reference sequence). DNA of the CDR3: TGTGCCAGCAGTATATCAGGCCTATATGGCTACACCTTC. Amino acids: CASSISGLYGYTF.

The J gene is TRBJ2-2, the V gene TRBV7-3; 7 bases fit TRBD1. The trim removed 6 bases at V and 5 bases at J, leaving 3 bases unmatched. The germline V gene encodes CDR1 SGHTA and CDR2 FQGTGA. The CDR3 is 13 amino acids. CDR3 residues: CASRTGMTGELFF. CDR3 nucleotides: TGTGCCAGCAGGACAGGGATGACCGGGGAGCTGTTTTTT.

This clone was detected only a few times. The chain has TRBV3-1 (or the pseudogene TRBV3-2) and TRBJ2-2; TRBD1 aligns across 9 bases. Germline values: CDR1 LGHDT, CDR2 YNNKEL (reference sequence). The CDR3 consists of 15 residues. Trimming removed 5 bases from V and 6 bases from J; junction bases left unmatched: 7. The CDR3 here is CASSFGTGQAGELFF. The CDR3 DNA reads TGTGCCAGCAGCTTCGGGACAGGGCAGGCCGGGGAGCTGTTTTTT.

This chain joins TRBV3-1 (or the pseudogene TRBV3-2) and TRBJ2-4, with TRBD1 as a possible D gene (5 bases). V dropped 0 bases and J dropped 4 bases, with 10 bases sitting between them. This CDR3 has 15 amino acids. The germline V gene has CDR1 LGHDT and CDR2 YNNKEL (reference sequence). The CDR3, as DNA: TGTGCCAGCAGCCAAGAGCGGTCAGGGAAAAACATTCAGTACTTC. Residues: CASSQERSGKNIQYF.

In this sample, this clone turned up once. The CDR3 sequence is CASSLGGQGHGYTF. The CDR3 nucleotides are TGTGCCAGCAGCTTGGGAGGACAGGGACATGGCTACACCTTC. The chain uses TRBV11-2 and TRBJ1-2, with TRBD1 matching over 8 bases. The CDR3 totals 14 residues. J was trimmed by 6 bases and V by 3 bases; bases with no gene match: 6. Germline V gene lookup returns CDR1 SGHAT and CDR2 FQNNGV.

The chain employs TRBV30 and TRBJ2-1, with 13 positions matching TRBD2. The CDR3 runs 14 residues. Unmatched junction bases numbered 8, after V lost 5 bases and J lost 10 bases. Germline V CDR1 and CDR2: GTSNPN, SVGIG (reference sequence). CDR3 DNA sequence: TGTGCCTGGGGAACTAGCGGGGGGGCCGGAGAGCAGTTCTTC. Amino acid sequence: CAWGTSGGAGEQFF. Based on the CDR3 plus reference TRBV30 and TRBJ2-1, the full variable domain is SQTIHQWPATLVQPVGSPLSLECTVEGTSNPNLYWYRQAAGRGLQLLFYSVGIGQISSEVPQNLSASRPQDRQFILSSKKLLLSDSGFYLCAWGTSGGAGEQFFGPGTRLTVL.

J is TRBJ2-6 and V is TRBV5-4; D might be TRBD2 (6 bases). The length of the CDR3 is 18 residues. Trimming took 4 bases from V and 0 from J, leaving 17 bases between them. Germline CDR1 reads SGHNT; CDR2 reads YYREEE (reference sequence). CDR3 bases: TGTGCCAGCAGCGGCGGCGGGGTGATGGCCTCTGGGGCCAACGTCCTGACTTTC. It specifies CASSGGGVMASGANVLTF. Combining the CDR3 with reference TRBV5-4 and TRBJ2-6 gives the whole variable domain ETGVTQSPTHLIKTRGQQVTLRCSSQSGHNTVSWYQQALGQGPQFIFQYYREEENGRGNFPPRFSGLQFPNYSSELNVNALELDDSALYLCASSGGGVMASGANVLTFGAGSRLTVL.

This clone was recorded only once. The rearrangement joins TRBV5-1 to TRBJ2-7, with TRBD1 identical over 7 bases. CDR3 size: 14 residues. Germline V CDR1 and CDR2: SGHRS, YFSETQ. The junction had 7 bases not matched to a gene; V was cut back by 4 bases and J by 3 bases. In DNA, the CDR3 is TGCGCCAGCAGCAGAGGACAGGACCTCTACGAGCAGTACTTC. Translating gives CASSRGQDLYEQYF.

The sample holds one count of this clone. The chain recombines TRBV6-5 with TRBJ2-6; D gene ambiguous. Trimming left V 6 bases short and J 4 bases short, with 7 bases between. CDR1 MNHEY and CDR2 SVGAGI come from the germline V gene. This CDR3 has 13 residues. The chain's CDR3 is CASSRAGANVLTF. CDR3 DNA sequence: TGTGCCAGCAGCCGAGCAGGGGCCAACGTCCTGACTTTC.

This clone has just a few counts. V gene TRBV5-1 combines with J gene TRBJ2-2, with a possible D match to TRBD1 (6 bases). The CDR3 is 13 residues long. CDR1 is SGHRS and CDR2 is YFSETQ in the germline V gene. Trimming took off 4 bases at V and 6 bases at J, with 10 bases between the two ends. This CDR3 is CASSRPGAGELFF. The CDR3 DNA follows: TGCGCCAGCAGCAGACCAGGGGCCGGGGAGCTGTTTTTT.

The V gene is TRBV24-1, the J gene TRBJ1-2; TRBD1 matches 9 bases. The CDR3 is 15 residues long. Germline V gene data show CDR1 as KGHDR and CDR2 as SFDVKD. The junction had 4 bases not matched to a gene; V was cut back by 4 bases and J by 2 bases. For the CDR3, the DNA is TGTGCCACCAGTGAAGAGGGACAGGGAAACTATGGCTACACCTTC. It yields the protein CATSEEGQGNYGYTF.

The chain is built from TRBV11-3 and TRBJ2-1, with TRBD2 matching 12 bases. CDR1 SGHNT and CDR2 YENEEA come from the germline V gene. V trimming: 5 bases; J trimming: 4 bases; junction bases outside the gene matches: 3. The length of the CDR3 is 15 residues. The CDR3 bases are TGTGCCAGCAGCCAACTAGCGGGGGGATACAATGAGCAGTTCTTC. Protein product: CASSQLAGGYNEQFF.

The chain is built from TRBV6-5 and TRBJ2-5, with 9 nucleotides matching TRBD1. The CDR3 runs 14 residues. Germline trimming cut 5 bases from V and 4 bases from J; bases unmatched to any gene: 5. Germline CDR1 and CDR2: MNHEY and SVGAGI. CDR3 region: CASSPGTGRETQYF. DNA of the CDR3: TGTGCCAGCAGTCCCGGGACAGGGAGAGAGACCCAGTACTTC.

The J gene is TRBJ1-1, the V gene TRBV6-6; the match to TRBD1 covers 7 bases. Trimming cost V 6 bases and J 0 bases; bases outside gene matches: 1. CDR1 and CDR2 from the germline V gene are MNHNY and SVGAGI (reference sequence). This CDR3 spans 13 amino acids. The CDR3 region has the DNA TGTGCCAGCAGGGGACAGTTGAACACTGAAGCTTTCTTT. Protein: CASRGQLNTEAFF.

V gene TRBV29-1 combines with J gene TRBJ2-5; D unresolved. V was pared by 0 bases and J by 2 bases, with 13 bases between. The CDR3 consists of 15 residues. CDR1 and CDR2 from the germline V gene are SQVTM and ANQGSEA. CDR3 loop: CSVEDPGHLQETQYF. The CDR3 region has the DNA TGCAGCGTTGAAGATCCTGGGCATTTACAAGAGACCCAGTACTTC.

V is TRBV30 and J is TRBJ1-2; 7 bases match TRBD1. Unmatched junction bases numbered 8, after V lost 8 bases and J lost 2 bases. Germline V CDR1 and CDR2: GTSNPN, SVGIG (reference sequence). The CDR3 covers 13 residues. The CDR3 loop is CARRQGNNYGYTF. For the CDR3, the DNA is TGTGCCCGACGACAGGGTAACAACTATGGCTACACCTTC. The variable domain in full, with the rest retrieved from reference TRBV30 and TRBJ1-2, is SQTIHQWPATLVQPVGSPLSLECTVEGTSNPNLYWYRQAAGRGLQLLFYSVGIGQISSEVPQNLSASRPQDRQFILSSKKLLLSDSGFYLCARRQGNNYGYTFGSGTRLTVV.

This CDR3 reads CASSLAWTEKNYGYTF. The CDR3 DNA follows: TGCGCCAGCAGCTTGGCTTGGACAGAGAAGAACTATGGCTACACCTTC. V is TRBV5-1 and J is TRBJ1-2; TRBD1 might be the D (6 bases). This CDR3 spans 16 amino acids. The germline V and J ends were trimmed by 0 bases and 2 bases, with 14 bases remaining between them. Germline V lookup: CDR1 SGHRS, CDR2 YFSETQ.

This clone was seen only a few times. This chain joins TRBV18 and TRBJ1-6; 9 nucleotides line up with TRBD1. From germline, CDR1 is KGHSH and CDR2 LQKENI. This CDR3 contains 15 residues. The junction had 3 bases not matched to a gene; V was cut back by 2 bases and J by 7 bases. The CDR3 coding sequence is TGTGCCAGCTCACCATGGGACAGGGTGAATTCACCCCTCCACTTT. Encoded protein: CASSPWDRVNSPLHF. Supplemented by reference TRBV18 and TRBJ1-6, the full variable domain reads NAGVMQNPRHLVRRRGQEARLRCSPMKGHSHVYWYRQLPEEGLKFMVYLQKENIIDESGMPKERFSAEFPKEGPSILRIQQVVRGDSAAYFCASSPWDRVNSPLHFGNGTRLTVT.